These T cell receptor beta chains were read from a single sample in a study of breast tumors, draining lymph nodes, adjacent tissues. A single record per CDR3 protein comes from TCRdb applying MiXCR to the multiplex PCR reads. The sample consists of 12,000 or so distinct CDR3 sequences, about 50% of them appearing once. Sequenced sample: tumor-adjacent breast tissue. All receptors derive from a female donor with breast cancer. Some clones in this sample may be carry-over from other donors' samples. CDR3s include the opening cysteine and the closing phenylalanine or tryptophan. A D gene is named only where the DNA matches it firmly. Size is stated for part of the rows, as once, few or many counts, or as a class when the clone is expanded.

V,D,size,J,DNA,CDR3
TRBV2,.,.,TRBJ2-1,TGTGCCAGCAGTGATGTCAATGAGCAGTTCTTC,CASSDVNEQFF
TRBV3-1,.,.,TRBJ1-1,TGTGCCAGCACCTCACAGGGGAACACTGAAGCTTTCTTT,CASTSQGNTEAFF
TRBV25-1,.,.,TRBJ2-1,TGTGCCAGCAGTGAACTCGGGAATGAGCAGTTCTTC,CASSELGNEQFF
TRBV20-1,TRBD2,.,TRBJ2-2,TGCAGTGCCGTAGGGGGTAGCGGGAGGGCCACCGGGGAGCTGTTTTTT,CSAVGGSGRATGELFF
TRBV20-1,.,few,TRBJ1-2,TGCAGTGCTAGAGATGTGACGGGAACTAACTATGGCTACACCTTC,CSARDVTGTNYGYTF
TRBV11-3,.,many,TRBJ2-7,TGTGCCAGCAGCTTAGGACAGGTCACCTACGAGCAGTACTTC,CASSLGQVTYEQYF
TRBV7-9,TRBD2,.,TRBJ2-2,TGTGCCAGCGAGGAGCGGGATAAGGAAGTTTTTTTT,CASEERDKEVFF
TRBV20-1,.,.,TRBJ2-1,TGCAGTGCTAGTTTGGTAGGCAAGAATAGGAATGAGCAGTTCTTC,CSASLVGKNRNEQFF
TRBV9,.,medium-sized,TRBJ2-3,TGTGCCAGCAGCGTTTCCTGGGGGCAGGGCACAGATACGCAGTATTTT,CASSVSWGQGTDTQYF
TRBV19,TRBD1,.,TRBJ2-7,TGTGCCAGTAGTATATATCCGGACAGGGACGAGCAGTACTTC,CASSIYPDRDEQYF
TRBV20-1,TRBD2,medium-sized,TRBJ2-5,TGCAGTGCAAGGCCAGGGAGGGCCCGACAAGAGACCCAGTACTTC,CSARPGRARQETQYF
TRBV4-2,TRBD2,.,TRBJ2-1,TGTGCCAGCAGCCGGGGAGCGGGAGAATACAATGAGCAGTTCTTC,CASSRGAGEYNEQFF
TRBV7-2,TRBD2,medium-sized,TRBJ2-3,TGTGCCAGCAGCTTTCTAGCGGGAGGGCCAGATACGCAGTATTTT,CASSFLAGGPDTQYF
TRBV9,.,once,TRBJ1-2,TGTGCCAGCAGCACCCTAGACGGCTATGGCTACACCTTC,CASSTLDGYGYTF
TRBV20-1,TRBD2,medium-sized,TRBJ2-1,TGCAGTGCTAGAAATCAGTGGTCTAGCGGCCTCGGTGAGCAGTTCTTC,CSARNQWSSGLGEQFF
TRBV27,.,.,TRBJ2-3,TGTGCCACGGGGGAGCGCAGAACTGGCACAGATACGCAGTATTTT,CATGERRTGTDTQYF
TRBV6-1,TRBD1,.,TRBJ1-3,TGTGCCAGCAGTGATTACAGGGGCTCTGGAAACACCATATATTTT,CASSDYRGSGNTIYF
TRBV7-6,.,few,TRBJ2-7,TGTGCCAGCAGCTTAGGCCCAGGGGAGAACTACGAGCAGCACTTC,CASSLGPGENYEQHF
TRBV20-1,.,many,TRBJ2-5,TGCAGTGCTAGTCTGGGGGTTGGACAAGAGACCCAGTACTTC,CSASLGVGQETQYF
TRBV20-1,TRBD2,.,TRBJ2-1,TGCAGTGCTAGACGATTTAGCGGGGACAAATGGGATGAGCAGTTCTTC,CSARRFSGDKWDEQFF
TRBV13,.,.,TRBJ1-4,TGTGCCAGCAGCTTAGAGCAAGGGGAAAAACTGTTTTTT,CASSLEQGEKLFF
TRBV6-5,.,many,TRBJ1-4,TGTGCCAGCAGTGGACTTGCTAATGAAAAACTGTTTTTT,CASSGLANEKLFF
TRBV5-1,TRBD1,medium-sized,TRBJ2-2,TGCGCCAGCAGTTGGGGACAGGGGGCAGGCACCGGGGAGCTGTTTTTT,CASSWGQGAGTGELFF
TRBV20-1,.,many,TRBJ2-1,TGCAGTGCTAAACCCGGGCCCTACAATGAGCAGTTCTTC,CSAKPGPYNEQFF
TRBV7-9,.,.,TRBJ2-3,TGTGCCAGCAGCTTTCCTCCGAATCTGGACACAGATACGCAGTATTTT,CASSFPPNLDTDTQYF
TRBV4-2,TRBD2,many,TRBJ2-5,TGTGCCAGCAGCCAAGATAGAGGGACTAGGGGTTCGGGGACCCAGTACTTC,CASSQDRGTRGSGTQYF
TRBV29-1,.,.,TRBJ2-7,TGCAGCGTTGAGGCTGGCACCTACGAGCAGTACTTC,CSVEAGTYEQYF
TRBV18,.,many,TRBJ1-6,TGTGCCAGCTCACGGACGGATAATTCACCCCTCCACTTT,CASSRTDNSPLHF
TRBV20-1,TRBD2,.,TRBJ2-3,TGCAGTGCTCCCGGACTAGCGGGAGAGGGAGATACGCAGTATTTT,CSAPGLAGEGDTQYF
TRBV20-1,.,many,TRBJ2-5,TGCAGTGCTAGAGATCTCACTCTCCAAGAGACCCAGTACTTC,CSARDLTLQETQYF
TRBV10-3,.,few,TRBJ1-2,TGTGCCATCAGTGAGAGAACGAGTGGCTACACCTTC,CAISERTSGYTF
TRBV7-9,.,.,TRBJ1-5,TGTGCCAGCAGCTCCGAGCCCATACCCCAGCCCAGCGATTTT,CASSSEPIPQPSDF
TRBV2,.,.,TRBJ2-3,TGTGCCAGCAAACCGGATAGGGCCGGCACAGATACGCAGTATTTT,CASKPDRAGTDTQYF
TRBV18,.,many,TRBJ2-2,TGTGCCAGCTCACCGTCCCTGGACAGATATAACACCGGGGAGCTGTTTTTT,CASSPSLDRYNTGELFF
TRBV10-3,.,.,TRBJ2-1,TGTGCCATCAGTGAGGTCCGAGGTGAGCAGTTCTTC,CAISEVRGEQFF
TRBV12-3/TRBV12-4,.,.,TRBJ2-6,TGTGCCAGCAGTTTCGGAGGGGCTGGGGCCAACGTCCTGACTTTC,CASSFGGAGANVLTF
TRBV9,TRBD1,many,TRBJ2-7,TGTGCCAGCAGCCCGACAGGGCGCGACGAGCAGTACTTC,CASSPTGRDEQYF
TRBV5-1,.,many,TRBJ2-5,TGCGCCAGCAGCTTGAGTTCGGGCCCAGAGACCCAGTACTTC,CASSLSSGPETQYF
TRBV5-8,TRBD2,many,TRBJ2-7,TGTGCCAGAGCCCGTCTAGCGGCACCTCTGACCTACGAGCAGTACTTC,CARARLAAPLTYEQYF
TRBV5-4,TRBD2,many,TRBJ2-1,TGTGCCAGCAGCTTGGGTAGCGGGGGATACAATGAGCAGTTCTTC,CASSLGSGGYNEQFF
TRBV9,.,.,TRBJ2-3,TGTGCCAGCAGCACCGGGCGGGCAAGCACAGATACGCCGTATTTT,CASSTGRASTDTPYF
TRBV9,.,few,TRBJ2-7,TGTGCCAGCAGCACGAGGGTGTCCTACGAGCAGTACTTC,CASSTRVSYEQYF
TRBV2,TRBD1,.,TRBJ2-7,TGTGCCAGCAGGAGGGACAGGGGGAACTACGAGCAGTACTTC,CASRRDRGNYEQYF
TRBV14,TRBD1,few,TRBJ2-7,TGTGCCAGCAGCTACGGGACAGCGTACGAGCAGTACTTC,CASSYGTAYEQYF